These 15 T cell receptor beta chains originate from one sample sequenced in a study of vaccination effects on CD4 cells after COVID-19. Sequencing was preceded by expansion of antigen-specific CD4+ T cells with viral peptide pools in the ViraFEST assay. The culture ran for 10 days, and then CD4+ T cells were isolated. Here immunoSEQ multiplex PCR was the method, and the copy in TCRdb shows in-frame clones only, minus some. The profile shows around 31,000 clones, 55% to 75% of them singletons. These receptors lack a known antigen. The specimen was CD4+ T cells from PBMCs cultured with HCoV-229E spike peptides, collected before COVID-19 vaccination. These receptor sequences come from a human donor who received a COVID-19 vaccine.

This clone has a handful of counts. J is TRBJ2-5 and V is TRBV5-6; D is possibly TRBD1 (5 bases). The CDR3 is 13 amino acids. Germline V gene lookup returns CDR1 SGHDT and CDR2 YYEEEE. The V gene lost 6 bases and the J gene lost 3 bases, with 12 bases spanning the gap. The CDR3 bases are TGTGCCAGCACCCCACAGGATAAAGAGACCCAGTACTTC. Its translation: CASTPQDKETQYF.

The chain employs TRBV2 and TRBJ1-5; tentative D call: TRBD1 (6 bases). This CDR3 comprises 13 residues. With 10 bases removed from V and 5 bases from J, the gap between germline ends came to 15 bases. Germline loops: CDR1 SNHLY, CDR2 FYNNEI. CDR3 bases: TGTGCCACCACTTGGACAGTTGATCAGCCCCAGCATTTT. Translation gives CATTWTVDQPQHF.

This rearrangement joins TRBV19 to TRBJ2-3; the match to TRBD2 covers 11 bases. V lost 4 bases, J lost 2 bases, and 2 bases stayed unmatched. The CDR3 covers 15 residues. The germline gives CDR1 LNHDA, CDR2 SQIVND (reference sequence). CDR3 bases: TGTGCCAGTAGTACACTAGCGGGAGTCACAGATACGCAGTATTTT. The encoded protein is CASSTLAGVTDTQYF.

V and J are TRBV19 and TRBJ2-6, with 7 bases matching TRBD1. Looked up from germline, CDR1 is LNHDA and CDR2 is SQIVND (reference sequence). This CDR3 is 16 amino acids long. V lost 5 bases, J lost 0 bases, and 4 bases stayed unmatched. CDR3 residues: CASSETGVSGANVLTF. CDR3 DNA: TGTGCCAGTAGTGAAACAGGGGTCTCTGGGGCCAACGTCCTGACTTTC.

This sequence joins TRBV6-5 and TRBJ1-2; D ambiguous. CDR1 is MNHEY, CDR2 SVGAGI, per germline. This CDR3 is built from 16 residues. Trimming removed 0 bases from V and 2 bases from J, with 13 bases in between. In DNA, the CDR3 is TGTGCCAGCAGTTACTCGGGGAGCCCGAGGAACTATGGCTACACCTTC. This encodes CASSYSGSPRNYGYTF.

The rearrangement uses TRBV4-3 and TRBJ1-2; D is uncertain. The CDR3 extends over 15 amino acids. Germline CDR1 reads LGHNA; CDR2 reads YSLEER. Trimming removed 1 base at V and 1 base at J, with 10 bases between. The CDR3 region is CASSQVEGINYGYTF. The CDR3 bases are TGCGCCAGCAGCCAAGTGGAAGGAATTAACTATGGCTACACCTTC.

This clone was counted only a few times. The V gene is TRBV4-1, the J gene TRBJ1-5; D remains unclear. The length of the CDR3 is 13 residues. Germline V gene lookup returns CDR1 MGHRA and CDR2 YSYEKL. V gave up 0 bases and J gave up 9 bases, with 9 bases separating them. CDR3 sequence (DNA): TGCGCCAGCAGCCAAGAGCGGATGAGGCCCCAGCATTTT. It translates to CASSQERMRPQHF.

CDR3 sequence reads: CASSRAERGGELFF. DNA of the CDR3: TGTGCCAGCAGCCGAGCCGAGAGGGGCGGGGAGCTGTTTTTT. The V gene is TRBV4-2, the J gene TRBJ2-2; the D gene could be TRBD1 or TRBD2 (5 bases each). This CDR3 contains 14 residues. The germline V gene encodes CDR1 LGHNA and CDR2 YNFKEQ. The ends were cut back, 4 bases at V and 7 bases at J, with 13 bases in the middle.

The gene calls are TRBV7-9 and TRBJ2-5; no firm D call. The ends were cut back, 0 bases at V and 1 base at J, with 12 bases in the middle. The germline gives CDR1 SEHNR, CDR2 FQNEAQ (reference sequence). The CDR3 has 16 amino acids. The chain's CDR3 is CASSLAPGYVQETQYF. The CDR3 DNA sequence: TGTGCCAGCAGCTTAGCGCCCGGGTATGTCCAAGAGACCCAGTACTTC.

V is TRBV7-2 and J is TRBJ1-6; TRBD1 aligns across 7 bases. The J segment lost 7 bases and the V segment lost 5 bases, leaving 8 bases of the junction unmatched. This CDR3 comprises 15 residues. Germline values: CDR1 SGHTA, CDR2 FQGNSA. The CDR3 coding sequence is TGTGCCAGCAGCCCCAGACAGGGTAACAATTCACCCCTCCACTTT. Its protein is CASSPRQGNNSPLHF.

V usage is TRBV29-1 and J usage is TRBJ1-1; 9 bases are a match to TRBD1. The CDR3 covers 15 residues. V was clipped by 6 bases and J by 3 bases; unmatched bases: 11. Germline CDR1 and CDR2: SQVTM and ANQGSEA. CDR3 sequence reads: CSVGSDRGGYTEAFF. In nucleotides, the CDR3 is TGCAGCGTCGGTAGCGACAGGGGGGGCTACACTGAAGCTTTCTTT.

The V gene is TRBV5-1, the J gene TRBJ2-5; D not resolved. The V end lost 0 bases, the J end lost 5 bases, and 8 bases lay between the germline ends. Germline V CDR1 and CDR2: SGHRS, YFSETQ. This CDR3 contains 13 residues. Here the CDR3 reads CASSLGSRETQYF. CDR3 bases: TGCGCCAGCAGCTTGGGGTCGCGGGAGACCCAGTACTTC.

This chain uses TRBV2 with TRBJ1-1; unclear D gene. There are 12 residues in the CDR3. CDR1 SNHLY and CDR2 FYNNEI come from the germline V gene. V was shortened by 7 bases and J by 4 bases, with 10 bases between the two germline ends. The CDR3 here is CASTREGTEAFF. The DNA of the CDR3 is TGTGCCAGCACGCGGGAGGGCACTGAAGCTTTCTTT.

This chain uses TRBV7-6 with TRBJ2-5, with D unclear. The V end was cut by 3 bases, the J end by 5 bases, with 16 bases between. The germline V gene has CDR1 SGHVS and CDR2 FNYEAQ. This CDR3 region has 15 residues. The CDR3 region is CASSLVAADGETQYF. CDR3 sequence (DNA): TGTGCCAGCAGCTTGGTAGCCGCTGATGGGGAGACCCAGTACTTC.

The chain recombines TRBV9 with TRBJ2-3; D is perhaps TRBD1 (6 bases). The germline V and J ends were trimmed by 1 base and 1 base, with 10 bases remaining between them. Germline CDR1 and CDR2: SGDLS and YYNGEE. The CDR3 runs to 15 residues. The CDR3 nucleotides read TGTGCCAGCAGCGTATGGGGGCGAGGCACAGATACGCAGTATTTT. It translates to CASSVWGRGTDTQYF.